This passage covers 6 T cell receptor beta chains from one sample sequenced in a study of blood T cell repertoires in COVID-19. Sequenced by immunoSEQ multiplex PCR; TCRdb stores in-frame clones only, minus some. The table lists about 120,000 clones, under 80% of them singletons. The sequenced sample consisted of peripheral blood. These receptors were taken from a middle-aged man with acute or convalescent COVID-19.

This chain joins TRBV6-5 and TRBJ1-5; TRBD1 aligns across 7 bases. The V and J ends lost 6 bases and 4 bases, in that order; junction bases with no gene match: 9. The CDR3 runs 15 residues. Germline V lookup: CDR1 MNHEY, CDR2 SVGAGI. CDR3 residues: CASSNPGTENQPQHF. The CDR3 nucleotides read TGTGCCAGCAGCAACCCCGGGACAGAGAATCAGCCCCAGCATTTT.

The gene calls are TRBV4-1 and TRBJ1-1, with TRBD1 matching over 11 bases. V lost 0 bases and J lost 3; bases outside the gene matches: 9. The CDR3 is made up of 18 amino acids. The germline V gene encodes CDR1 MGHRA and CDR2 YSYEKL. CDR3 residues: CASSQENPGTGGDTEAFF. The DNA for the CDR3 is TGCGCCAGCAGCCAAGAGAACCCCGGGACAGGGGGGGACACTGAAGCTTTCTTT.

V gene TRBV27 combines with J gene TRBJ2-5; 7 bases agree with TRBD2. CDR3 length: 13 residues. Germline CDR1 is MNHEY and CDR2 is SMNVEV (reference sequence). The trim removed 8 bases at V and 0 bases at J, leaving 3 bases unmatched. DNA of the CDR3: TGTGCCAGCGGCGGACTAGACCAAGAGACCCAGTACTTC. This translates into CASGGLDQETQYF.

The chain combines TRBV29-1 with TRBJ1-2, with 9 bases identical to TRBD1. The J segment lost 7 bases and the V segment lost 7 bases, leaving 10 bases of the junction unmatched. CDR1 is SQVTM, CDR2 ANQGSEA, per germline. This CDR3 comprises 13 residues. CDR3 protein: CSGGTGMGRGYTF. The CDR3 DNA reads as TGCAGCGGGGGGACAGGGATGGGTCGTGGCTACACCTTC.

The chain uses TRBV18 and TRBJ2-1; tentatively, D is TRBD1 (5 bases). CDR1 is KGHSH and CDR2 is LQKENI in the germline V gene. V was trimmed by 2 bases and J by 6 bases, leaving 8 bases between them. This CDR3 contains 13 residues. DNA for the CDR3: TGTGCCAGCTCACCAAATAGGGGCAATGAGCAGTTCTTC. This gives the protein CASSPNRGNEQFF. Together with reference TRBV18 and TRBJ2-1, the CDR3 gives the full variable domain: NAGVMQNPRHLVRRRGQEARLRCSPMKGHSHVYWYRQLPEEGLKFMVYLQKENIIDESGMPKERFSAEFPKEGPSILRIQQVVRGDSAAYFCASSPNRGNEQFFGPGTRLTVL.

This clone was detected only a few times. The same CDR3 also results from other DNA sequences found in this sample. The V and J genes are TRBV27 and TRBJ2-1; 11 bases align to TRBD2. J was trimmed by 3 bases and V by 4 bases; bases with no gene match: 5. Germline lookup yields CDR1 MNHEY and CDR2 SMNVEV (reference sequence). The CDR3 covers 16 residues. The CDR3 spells CASSSGTSGYYNEQFF. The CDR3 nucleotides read TGTGCCAGCAGTTCTGGGACTAGCGGATACTACAATGAGCAGTTCTTC.